Shown below are 19 T cell receptor beta chains from a single sample sequenced in a study of blood T cell repertoires in COVID-19. The table came from immunoSEQ multiplex PCR; TCRdb's copy has only in-frame clones and leaves some out. The data contain around 300,000 clones, roughly 89% of them singletons. Sequenced input: PBMCs or T cells enriched from blood (not recorded which). Receptors were obtained from a woman in her 30s who had recovered from COVID-19.

The chain couples TRBV18 to TRBJ2-4, with 8 positions matching TRBD1. The CDR3 extends over 16 amino acids. Per germline, CDR1 KGHSH and CDR2 LQKENI. Unmatched junction bases numbered 7, after V lost 0 bases and J lost 6 bases. The CDR3 is CASSPPQGAAVNIQYF. The CDR3 DNA is TGTGCCAGCTCACCACCCCAGGGGGCAGCCGTAAACATTCAGTACTTC. Full variable domain (missing parts from reference TRBV18 and TRBJ2-4): NAGVMQNPRHLVRRRGQEARLRCSPMKGHSHVYWYRQLPEEGLKFMVYLQKENIIDESGMPKERFSAEFPKEGPSILRIQQVVRGDSAAYFCASSPPQGAAVNIQYFGAGTRLSVL.

This clone was picked up a small number of times. The V and J genes are TRBV6-5 and TRBJ2-1; 9 bases line up with TRBD2. The CDR3 length is 15 residues. Unmatched junction bases numbered 10, after V lost 6 bases and J lost 7 bases. The germline V gene has CDR1 MNHEY and CDR2 SVGAGI. The DNA for the CDR3 is TGTGCCAGCAGCTATATAGCGGGAGTTGGTAATGAGCAGTTCTTC. It specifies CASSYIAGVGNEQFF.

V gene TRBV27 combines with J gene TRBJ1-6; D gene ambiguous. Trimming cost V 5 bases and J 0 bases, with 8 bases left between them. The CDR3 is made up of 15 amino acids. Germline V gives CDR1 MNHEY, CDR2 SMNVEV (reference sequence). The CDR3 region is CASSKLSSYNSPLHF. CDR3 in DNA: TGTGCCAGCAGTAAACTGAGCTCCTATAATTCACCCCTCCACTTT.

The chain employs TRBV18 and TRBJ1-2, with a weak D call TRBD1 (5 bases). Trimming took off 4 bases at V and 2 bases at J, with 14 bases between the two ends. CDR3 length equals 15 residues. CDR1 KGHSH and CDR2 LQKENI come from the germline V gene. For the CDR3, the DNA is TGTGCCAGCTCACAATCTTTGACAGTGAACTATGGCTACACCTTC. It codes for CASSQSLTVNYGYTF.

The chain is built from TRBV29-1 and TRBJ1-2, with a possible D match to TRBD1 (5 bases). CDR1 is SQVTM, CDR2 ANQGSEA, per germline. V was shortened by 5 bases and J by 2 bases, with 15 bases between the two germline ends. This CDR3 has 14 residues. In DNA form, the CDR3 reads TGCAGCGTTCTGAGATTACAGGAGAACTATGGCTACACCTTC. This gives the protein CSVLRLQENYGYTF. The full variable domain, its missing parts supplied by reference TRBV29-1 and TRBJ1-2, is SAVISQKPSRDICQRGTSLTIQCQVDSQVTMMFWYRQQPGQSLTLIATANQGSEATYESGFVIDKFPISRPNLTFSTLTVSNMSPEDSSIYLCSVLRLQENYGYTFGSGTRLTVV.

The count of this clone is one. The gene calls are TRBV3-1 (or the pseudogene TRBV3-2) and TRBJ1-5, with D uncertain. This CDR3 has 14 amino acids. V shed 0 bases and J shed 6 bases, with 9 bases lying between them. Germline lookup yields CDR1 LGHDT and CDR2 YNNKEL (reference sequence). The CDR3 region is CASSQDRVSQPQHF. CDR3 nucleotide sequence: TGTGCCAGCAGCCAAGATCGAGTTTCTCAGCCCCAGCATTTT.

The CDR3 sequence: CASSGQGGGGYTF. In DNA form, the CDR3 reads TGTGCCAGCTCGGGTCAGGGCGGAGGGGGCTACACCTTC. This chain uses TRBV6-4 with TRBJ1-2; D may be TRBD1 (5 bases). With 8 bases removed from V and 8 bases from J, the gap between germline ends came to 18 bases. From germline, CDR1 is MRHNA and CDR2 SNTAGT. The CDR3 is 13 residues long.

V is TRBV2 and J is TRBJ1-6; D is perhaps TRBD1 (5 bases). The CDR3 loop spans 13 amino acids. V was cut by 7 bases and J by 8 bases, with 12 bases left in between. CDR1 is SNHLY and CDR2 is FYNNEI in the germline V gene. The CDR3 nucleotides are TGTGCCAGCATCGTCCAAGGGGATTCACCCCTCCACTTT. Its translation: CASIVQGDSPLHF.

About this clone itself: The same CDR3 is also encoded by other DNA sequences in this sample. V is TRBV24-1 and J is TRBJ2-7, with D possibly being TRBD1 (5 bases). Trimming left V 6 bases short and J 0 bases short, with 5 bases between. Germline CDR1 and CDR2: KGHDR and SFDVKD. This CDR3 comprises 12 residues. As DNA, the CDR3 is TGTGCCACCAGTCAGGGCTCCTACGAGCAGTACTTC. Protein sequence: CATSQGSYEQYF.

This rearrangement joins TRBV7-9 to TRBJ2-2; D uncertain. In germline, CDR1 is SEHNR, CDR2 FQNEAQ (reference sequence). Trimming took 2 bases from V and 0 from J, leaving 13 bases between them. This CDR3 is 17 amino acids long. This chain's CDR3 is CASSLTRTAANTGELFF. The DNA for the CDR3 is TGTGCCAGCAGCTTAACAAGAACCGCTGCGAACACCGGGGAGCTGTTTTTT.

DNA for the CDR3: TGCGCCAGCAGCGAAGGGACAGCAGTAAACATTCAGTACTTC. Translated: CASSEGTAVNIQYF. J is TRBJ2-4 and V is TRBV5-1; TRBD1 matches at 7 bases. This CDR3 spans 14 amino acids. J was trimmed by 6 bases and V by 4 bases; bases with no gene match: 7. The germline V gene has CDR1 SGHRS and CDR2 YFSETQ.

The chain combines TRBV15 with TRBJ2-2; 8 nucleotides agree with TRBD2. The CDR3 has 17 amino acids. V lost 0 bases and J lost 6; bases outside the gene matches: 9. CDR1 LNHNV and CDR2 YYDKDF come from the germline V gene (reference sequence). Written as DNA, the CDR3 is TGTGCCACCAGCAGAGATCGTCGGAGCGGGAGTGCCGGGGAGCTGTTTTTT. It is translated as CATSRDRRSGSAGELFF.

This clone has only one observation. V gene TRBV6-1 combines with J gene TRBJ2-7, with TRBD2 as a possible D gene (5 bases). This CDR3 has 15 residues. Per germline, CDR1 MNHNS and CDR2 SASEGT. The ends were cut back, 0 bases at V and 3 bases at J, with 12 bases in the middle. Here the CDR3 reads CASSEAGGDLYEQYF. In DNA, the CDR3 is TGTGCCAGCAGTGAAGCCGGAGGAGATCTCTACGAGCAGTACTTC.

The chain has TRBV19 and TRBJ1-5; D possibly corresponds to TRBD1 (6 bases). The CDR3 has 19 amino acids. CDR1 is LNHDA, CDR2 SQIVND, per germline (reference sequence). Trimming took off 3 bases at V and 0 bases at J, with 21 bases between the two ends. The CDR3 reads CASSIRRENRAFSNQPQHF. In DNA, the CDR3 is TGTGCCAGTAGTATTCGAAGGGAGAACAGGGCTTTTAGCAATCAGCCCCAGCATTTT.

The chain has TRBV9 and TRBJ2-1; D might be TRBD1 (6 bases). CDR1 is SGDLS, CDR2 YYNGEE, per germline. The CDR3 runs to 18 residues. Trimming removed 4 bases from V and 8 bases from J, with 28 bases in between. DNA of the CDR3: TGTGCCAGCAGCCCCCTAGGCAGGGGCGTTCAGTTTAGGGATGAGCAGTTCTTC. Amino acid sequence: CASSPLGRGVQFRDEQFF.

The chain combines TRBV3-1 (or the pseudogene TRBV3-2) with TRBJ2-7, with TRBD1 matching 7 bases. The CDR3 totals 14 residues. With V trimmed by 5 bases and J by 6 bases, 10 bases remained unmatched. CDR1 and CDR2 (germline): LGHDT, YNNKEL (reference sequence). In DNA, the CDR3 is TGTGCCAGCAGCAGACAGGGAATGGGTAGCGAGCAGTACTTC. Translated, it gives CASSRQGMGSEQYF.

The chain couples TRBV2 to TRBJ1-1, with D possibly being TRBD1 (5 bases). The CDR3 has 12 amino acids. The germline CDR1 and CDR2 sequences are SNHLY and FYNNEI. Between the trimmed V and J ends, which lost 6 bases and 6 bases, there was a span of 11 bases. The CDR3 spells CASRRVQAEAFF. Here the CDR3 DNA reads TGTGCCAGCAGAAGGGTACAGGCTGAAGCTTTCTTT.

The rearrangement uses TRBV4-1 and TRBJ2-5; D gene ambiguous. Germline V gene sequence: CDR1 MGHRA, CDR2 YSYEKL. The CDR3 totals 15 residues. Trimming cost V 4 bases and J 1 base, with 13 bases left between them. The CDR3 region is CASSLLARSQETQYF. In nucleotides, the CDR3 is TGCGCCAGCAGCCTCCTCGCTCGGAGCCAAGAGACCCAGTACTTC.

The chain couples TRBV4-3 to TRBJ1-1; 7 bases line up with TRBD1. Germline lookup yields CDR1 LGHNA and CDR2 YSLEER. The CDR3 covers 15 residues. J lost 1 base, V lost 4 bases, and 6 bases had no gene match. CDR3 sequence (DNA): TGCGCCAGCAGCCCAACCGACAGGGCGAACACTGAAGCTTTCTTT. Residues: CASSPTDRANTEAFF.